This T cell receptor (beta chain) was captured by sequencing in a study of shared clonotypes between healthy human individuals. Study-wide findings and caveats: Naive CD4 clonotypes were shared across several donors at about 5%.

The CDR3 spans 13 residues. Trimming took off 2 bases at V and 8 bases at J, with 11 bases between the two ends. Germline V gene data show CDR1 as SGHNT and CDR2 as YYREEE (reference sequence). CD45RO-negative, CCR7-selected cells formed the naive CD8 fraction, which excluded terminally differentiated effector memory CD45RA+ cells. Clones were sequenced by immunoSEQ multiplex PCR, and TCRdb holds only the in-frame ones, with some missing. The sample has roughly 550,000 clones, about 95% seen once; the top ten hold around 0.11%. In the case of this clone: The antigen remains unidentified.

The chain joins TRBV5-4 to TRBJ2-1; possibly TRBD1 or TRBD2 for D (5 bases each). Sequencing was performed on naive CD8+ T cells sorted from blood. This receptor was identified in a woman aged 25 to 39 in good health. In nucleotides, the CDR3 is TGTGCCAGCAGCTTAGGGGAGAACGATGAGCAGTTCTTC. This gives the protein CASSLGENDEQFF. The full variable domain, with the rest looked up from reference TRBV5-4 and TRBJ2-1, is ETGVTQSPTHLIKTRGQQVTLRCSSQSGHNTVSWYQQALGQGPQFIFQYYREEENGRGNFPPRFSGLQFPNYSSELNVNALELDDSALYLCASSLGENDEQFFGPGTRLTVL.